The next 30 T cell receptor beta chains were all read from a single sample in a study of blood T cell repertoires in COVID-19 (dated by TCRdb to the early 2020s). Library construction relied on the immunoSEQ multiplex PCR assay. TCRdb's version of the immuneACCESS table is confined to in-frame rearrangements and falls short of the full clone set. An unresolved V gene accounts for under half of the shortfall where checked; the remainder is of unknown origin. Present in this sample are about 84,000 clones, about 83% of which were seen just once. Roughly two fifths of the sample goes to the ten largest clones. The material sequenced was peripheral blood. The receptors derive from a man at least 80 years old with active or convalescent COVID-19.

The chain uses TRBV6-5 and TRBJ1-5; no definite D call. Germline V gene sequence: CDR1 MNHEY, CDR2 SVGAGI. Trimming cost V 2 bases and J 5 bases, with 10 bases left between them. The CDR3 length is 14 residues. The CDR3: CASSYAPGYQPQHF. The CDR3 bases are TGTGCCAGCAGTTACGCCCCGGGATATCAGCCCCAGCATTTT.

The chain carries TRBV5-1 and TRBJ1-1; 11 nucleotides agree with TRBD1. In germline, CDR1 is SGHRS, CDR2 YFSETQ. V lost 4 bases to trimming and J lost 5 bases; unmatched junction nucleotides: 10. The CDR3 has 16 amino acids. This CDR3 reads CASSAGTGGRRTEAFF. The DNA of the CDR3 is TGCGCCAGCAGCGCAGGGACAGGGGGGAGGAGAACTGAAGCTTTCTTT.

The chain combines TRBV7-9 with TRBJ2-7; 7 bases fit TRBD2. CDR1 and CDR2 (germline): SEHNR, FQNEAQ (reference sequence). This CDR3 is 14 amino acids long. J lost 2 bases, V lost 5 bases, and 6 bases had no gene match. The CDR3 nucleotides read TGTGCCAGCAGCGGCTCCGGACTAGCCTACGAGCAGTACTTC. The encoded protein is CASSGSGLAYEQYF.

V usage is TRBV19 and J usage is TRBJ1-1; 12 nucleotides match TRBD1. The CDR3 spans 16 residues. V was pared by 5 bases and J by 5 bases, with 9 bases of the junction left unmatched. Germline loops: CDR1 LNHDA, CDR2 SQIVND (reference sequence). CDR3 DNA: TGTGCCAGTAGTTCCTTGGAGGGACAGGGGGCTACTGAAGCTTTCTTT. This sequence encodes CASSSLEGQGATEAFF.

This chain uses TRBV4-3 with TRBJ2-2, with 13 bases that match TRBD2. Trimming cost V 0 bases and J 6 bases; bases outside gene matches: 7. The CDR3 contains 18 residues. Per germline, CDR1 LGHNA and CDR2 YSLEER. CDR3 sequence (DNA): TGCGCCAGCAGCCAAGAAAGGACTAGCGGGAGTGGGTCCGGGGAGCTGTTTTTT. Protein sequence: CASSQERTSGSGSGELFF.

This rearrangement joins TRBV10-2 to TRBJ1-5, with 10 bases lining up with TRBD1. CDR3 length: 14 amino acids. CDR1 and CDR2 from the germline V gene are WSHSY and SAAADI. J lost 4 bases, V lost 6 bases, and 3 bases had no gene match. The CDR3 sequence: CASRDRGRNQPQHF. CDR3 in DNA: TGCGCCAGCAGAGACAGGGGGCGAAATCAGCCCCAGCATTTT.

The chain employs TRBV7-6 and TRBJ2-7, with 8 bases aligning to TRBD2. V was pared by 7 bases and J by 2 bases, with 16 bases of the junction left unmatched. The CDR3 runs to 17 residues. CDR1 is SGHVS, CDR2 FNYEAQ, per germline. In DNA, the CDR3 is TGTGCCAGCACAATACGAGAGAATCAGCGGGGGACCTACGAGCAGTACTTC. Translating gives CASTIRENQRGTYEQYF.

The chain employs TRBV5-8 and TRBJ1-2; TRBD1 matches 7 bases. Germline CDR1 is SGHTS and CDR2 is YDEGEE. Trimming cost V 4 bases and J 7 bases; bases outside gene matches: 7. CDR3 length: 13 residues. The CDR3 sequence is CASSQTGIFGYTF. The CDR3, as DNA: TGTGCCAGCAGCCAGACAGGGATTTTTGGCTACACCTTC.

V is TRBV28 and J is TRBJ2-1; 8 bases are a match to TRBD1. The CDR3 is 14 amino acids. V gave up 3 bases and J gave up 7 bases; unmatched junction bases: 5. Per the germline V gene, CDR1 is MDHEN and CDR2 is SYDVKM. The CDR3 loop is CASSFRQGRNEQFF. In DNA form, the CDR3 reads TGTGCCAGCAGTTTCAGACAGGGGAGAAATGAGCAGTTCTTC.

This clone was seen a single time. The chain recombines TRBV19 with TRBJ1-5; 9 nucleotides match TRBD1. The germline V gene has CDR1 LNHDA and CDR2 SQIVND (reference sequence). Trimming took 3 bases from V and 4 from J; bases not matched to a gene: 4. The CDR3 length is 15 residues. CDR3 residues: CASSISGQGNQPQHF. In DNA form, the CDR3 reads TGTGCCAGTAGTATTTCCGGACAGGGGAATCAGCCCCAGCATTTT.

This clone was seen only once. This sequence joins TRBV5-5 and TRBJ1-1; D possibly corresponds to TRBD1 (6 bases). The V gene's germline CDR1 is SGHKS and CDR2 YYEKEE (reference sequence). V was cut by 0 bases and J by 1 base, with 7 bases left in between. The CDR3 covers 14 residues. The CDR3 sequence: CASSLDRANTEAFF. In DNA form, the CDR3 reads TGTGCCAGCAGCTTGGACAGGGCGAACACTGAAGCTTTCTTT.

This clone is medium-sized within its sample. This chain links TRBV28 with TRBJ2-7; a possible D gene is TRBD2 (6 bases). Per germline, CDR1 MDHEN and CDR2 SYDVKM. Trimming took off 3 bases at V and 6 bases at J, with 18 bases between the two ends. There are 15 residues in the CDR3. Written as DNA, the CDR3 is TGTGCCAGCAGTTTCCGACAGACTAGTGGCTCCGAGCAGTACTTC. Amino acids: CASSFRQTSGSEQYF.

The CDR3 coding sequence is TGTGCCAGCAGTCGGGACCTTCTGGGCAGGGGGAGAGGTTTGGAGCAGTACTTC. This gives the protein CASSRDLLGRGRGLEQYF. The chain carries TRBV2 and TRBJ2-7, with 7 bases matching TRBD1. The CDR3 has 18 amino acids. Germline CDR1 SNHLY, CDR2 FYNNEI. V was pared by 5 bases and J by 7 bases, with 23 bases of the junction left unmatched.

This chain uses TRBV27 with TRBJ2-7; 8 nucleotides line up with TRBD1. The CDR3 totals 13 residues. Trimming cost V 2 bases and J 6 bases; bases outside gene matches: 3. CDR1 is MNHEY and CDR2 is SMNVEV in the germline V gene (reference sequence). The CDR3 DNA reads as TGTGCCAGCAGTTTAGGGACAGGTGGCGAGCAGTACTTC. It yields the protein CASSLGTGGEQYF.

This rearrangement joins TRBV12-5 to TRBJ2-3; 10 positions agree with TRBD1. J was trimmed by 5 bases and V by 7 bases; bases with no gene match: 15. The CDR3 loop spans 17 amino acids. Germline CDR1 and CDR2: LGHNT and FRNRAP. Here the CDR3 DNA reads TGTGCTAGTGCCCCTTCGTACGGGACAGGGGTTGGAGATACGCAGTATTTT. As protein: CASAPSYGTGVGDTQYF.

The chain uses TRBV30 and TRBJ1-5; 7 bases agree with TRBD1. V lost 4 bases and J lost 5; bases outside the gene matches: 5. Germline CDR1 reads GTSNPN; CDR2 reads SVGIG (reference sequence). The CDR3 contains 13 residues. The CDR3 region has the DNA TGTGCCTGGAAGGGGACAGAGGATCAGCCCCAGCATTTT. Amino acids: CAWKGTEDQPQHF.

The chain couples TRBV2 to TRBJ2-5, with TRBD2 matching over 16 bases. The CDR3 consists of 16 residues. CDR1 is SNHLY, CDR2 FYNNEI, per germline. After removal of 8 bases from V and 6 bases from J, the junction contained 9 bases not matched to a gene. CDR3: CASGVGGLAGGKTQYF. The CDR3 nucleotides are TGTGCCAGCGGGGTTGGGGGACTAGCGGGAGGGAAGACCCAGTACTTC.

This clone showed up just a few times. The J gene is TRBJ2-3, the V gene TRBV5-5; D gene ambiguous. This CDR3 has 17 amino acids. V lost 2 bases and J 0 bases, leaving 16 bases between the germline ends. The germline gives CDR1 SGHKS, CDR2 YYEKEE (reference sequence). The CDR3 region has the DNA TGTGCCAGCAGCTTACTACGAGAATCTACTAGCACAGATACGCAGTATTTT. It is translated as CASSLLRESTSTDTQYF.

V is TRBV6-1 and J is TRBJ2-5; possibly TRBD1 for D (5 bases). V dropped 1 base and J dropped 4 bases, with 10 bases sitting between them. The CDR3 covers 14 residues. The germline V gene has CDR1 MNHNS and CDR2 SASEGT. The CDR3 loop is CASSEGWGGETQYF. CDR3 in DNA: TGTGCCAGCAGTGAAGGTTGGGGCGGAGAGACCCAGTACTTC.

V gene TRBV5-1 combines with J gene TRBJ2-5, with D tentatively TRBD1 (6 bases). Germline assignment: CDR1 SGHRS and CDR2 YFSETQ. The CDR3 spans 15 residues. V was pared by 1 base and J by 4 bases, with 14 bases between. CDR3 DNA: TGCGCCAGCAGCTTGCGCTCTGACAGGCCAGAGACCCAGTACTTC. Residues: CASSLRSDRPETQYF. Based on the CDR3 plus reference TRBV5-1 and TRBJ2-5, the full variable domain is KAGVTQTPRYLIKTRGQQVTLSCSPISGHRSVSWYQQTPGQGLQFLFEYFSETQRNKGNFPGRFSGRQFSNSRSEMNVSTLELGDSALYLCASSLRSDRPETQYFGPGTRLLVL.

This clone was seen a single time. The V and J genes are TRBV30 and TRBJ2-5; a possible D gene is TRBD1 (5 bases). This CDR3 is 11 amino acids long. V shed 3 bases and J shed 9 bases, with 11 bases lying between them. The V gene's germline CDR1 is GTSNPN and CDR2 SVGIG (reference sequence). The CDR3 protein is CAWRSEGAQYF. Written as DNA, the CDR3 is TGTGCCTGGAGGTCGGAAGGGGCCCAGTACTTC.

V is TRBV2 and J is TRBJ1-3; TRBD1 matches 10 bases. The trim removed 5 bases at V and 4 bases at J, leaving 8 bases unmatched. Germline V gene lookup returns CDR1 SNHLY and CDR2 FYNNEI. The CDR3 extends over 16 amino acids. CDR3 region: CASSPPGQGRGNTIYF. CDR3 sequence (DNA): TGTGCCAGCAGTCCTCCGGGACAGGGGAGGGGAAACACCATATATTTT.

This sequence joins TRBV30 and TRBJ1-1; possible D gene TRBD1, 5 bases. Germline loops: CDR1 GTSNPN, CDR2 SVGIG (reference sequence). The germline V and J ends were trimmed by 0 bases and 11 bases, with 13 bases remaining between them. The CDR3 is 12 amino acids. Here the CDR3 reads CAWSVEGVKAFF. The DNA for the CDR3 is TGTGCCTGGAGTGTAGAAGGGGTTAAGGCTTTCTTT.

CDR3 residues: CASSLQGQGNSPLHF. CDR3 bases: TGCGCCAGCAGCCTCCAGGGACAGGGGAATTCACCCCTCCACTTT. J is TRBJ1-6 and V is TRBV4-1, with 10 bases identical to TRBD1. After removal of 4 bases from V and 7 bases from J, the junction contained 4 bases not matched to a gene. CDR1 MGHRA and CDR2 YSYEKL come from the germline V gene. There are 15 residues in the CDR3.

The chain employs TRBV9 and TRBJ2-2, with TRBD2 matching 14 bases. Germline CDR1 is SGDLS and CDR2 is YYNGEE. The trim removed 3 bases at V and 1 base at J, leaving 5 bases unmatched. The CDR3 sequence is 18 residues long. CDR3 loop: CASSEGLAGAMNTGELFF. Written as DNA, the CDR3 is TGTGCCAGCAGCGAGGGACTAGCGGGGGCCATGAACACCGGGGAGCTGTTTTTT.

The chain combines TRBV27 with TRBJ2-1; 7 bases map to TRBD2. Trimming removed 6 bases from V and 4 bases from J; junction bases left unmatched: 12. Germline CDR1 is MNHEY and CDR2 is SMNVEV (reference sequence). There are 16 residues in the CDR3. The CDR3 DNA reads as TGTGCCAGCAGCCGGGGGGAGGGGACGAGATACAATGAGCAGTTCTTC. Its translation is CASSRGEGTRYNEQFF.

The rearrangement joins TRBV4-1 to TRBJ2-7; no firm D call. The CDR3 covers 13 residues. The germline V gene encodes CDR1 MGHRA and CDR2 YSYEKL. V gave up 0 bases and J gave up 7 bases, with 10 bases separating them. CDR3 protein: CASSQESGREQYF. The CDR3 nucleotides are TGCGCCAGCAGCCAAGAATCTGGTCGGGAGCAGTACTTC.

This clone was observed a single time. The chain joins TRBV4-1 to TRBJ1-2; the D gene is possibly TRBD1 (5 bases). Germline V gene data show CDR1 as MGHRA and CDR2 as YSYEKL. V lost 2 bases and J lost 4, with 14 bases in between. CDR3 length: 15 amino acids. CDR3 in amino acids: CASSQSQGLAYGYTF. The CDR3 DNA follows: TGCGCCAGCAGCCAATCCCAGGGACTGGCCTATGGCTACACCTTC.

The chain uses TRBV6-5 and TRBJ1-1; D unclear. Germline V gene data show CDR1 as MNHEY and CDR2 as SVGAGI. Trimming left V 8 bases short and J 1 base short, with 5 bases between. CDR3 length: 11 residues. In nucleotides, the CDR3 is TGTGCCAGCGCCGGGAACACTGAAGCTTTCTTT. Encoded protein: CASAGNTEAFF.

The rearrangement uses TRBV6-4 and TRBJ2-1, with 8 bases lining up with TRBD2. This CDR3 has 15 amino acids. V lost 6 bases and J lost 1; bases outside the gene matches: 5. CDR1 MRHNA and CDR2 SNTAGT come from the germline V gene. CDR3 in amino acids: CASSPGGDSYNEQFF. Written as DNA, the CDR3 is TGTGCCAGCAGCCCGGGAGGGGATTCCTACAATGAGCAGTTCTTC.